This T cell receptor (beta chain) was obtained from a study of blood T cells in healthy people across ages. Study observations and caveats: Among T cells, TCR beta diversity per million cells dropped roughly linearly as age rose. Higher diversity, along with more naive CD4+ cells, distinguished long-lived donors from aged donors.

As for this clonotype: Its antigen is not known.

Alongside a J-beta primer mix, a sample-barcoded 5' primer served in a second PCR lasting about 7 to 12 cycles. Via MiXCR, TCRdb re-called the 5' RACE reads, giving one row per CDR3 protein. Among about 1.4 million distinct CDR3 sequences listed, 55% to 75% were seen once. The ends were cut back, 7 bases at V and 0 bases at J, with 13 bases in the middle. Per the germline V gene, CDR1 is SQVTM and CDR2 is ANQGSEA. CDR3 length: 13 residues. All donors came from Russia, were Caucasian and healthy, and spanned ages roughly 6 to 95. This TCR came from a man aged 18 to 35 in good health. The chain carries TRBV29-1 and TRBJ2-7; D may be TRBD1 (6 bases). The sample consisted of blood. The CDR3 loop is CSAQGQNSYEQYF. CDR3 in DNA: TGCAGCGCCCAAGGACAGAACTCCTACGAGCAGTACTTC.